The 25 T cell receptor beta chains below come from one sample, sequenced in a study of monozygotic twins with inflammatory bowel disease. After re-calling the 5' RACE reads, TCRdb lists one entry per CDR3 protein, DNA absent. In all, the sample yields 440,000 or so distinct CDR3 sequences. The source material was blood. Receptor source: a human donor with ulcerative colitis or Crohn's disease, or a healthy co-twin of an affected twin (not recorded which).

The chain is built from TRBV15 and TRBJ2-1. The germline V gene has CDR1 LNHNV and CDR2 YYDKDF (reference sequence). This CDR3 is built from 12 residues. The CDR3 here is CATSSGRGEQFF.

The V call is TRBV5-1, the J call TRBJ1-2; TCRdb designates TRBD1, a call that cannot be tested without DNA. The CDR3 is 14 residues long. The germline gives CDR1 SGHRS, CDR2 YFSETQ. CDR3: CASSGLNGGLGYTF.

The CDR3 here is CASRAGANTGELFF. The chain employs TRBV28 and TRBJ2-2; the D gene TCRdb calls, TRBD1, cannot be checked with no DNA. The CDR3 sequence is 14 residues long. CDR1 is MDHEN, CDR2 SYDVKM, per germline.

The rearrangement links TRBV10-2 to TRBJ1-2; without DNA, the TCRdb call of TRBD1 cannot be checked. CDR1 and CDR2 from the germline V gene are WSHSY and SAAADI. The CDR3 has 13 residues. The CDR3 sequence: CASSERGPDGYTF.

The chain couples TRBV7-3 to TRBJ2-7; TCRdb's assignment of TRBD1 cannot be checked, as there is no DNA. This CDR3 has 15 amino acids. Looked up from germline, CDR1 is SGHTA and CDR2 is FQGTGA. CDR3 amino acids: CASSLDGQPPYEQYF.

The chain links TRBV11-2 to TRBJ1-2. This CDR3 is 13 amino acids long. Germline lookup yields CDR1 SGHAT and CDR2 FQNNGV. The CDR3 sequence: CASSHLVWDGYTF.

The chain carries TRBV19 and TRBJ2-3; the TCRdb call, TRBD1, lacks DNA for checking. This CDR3 is 16 amino acids long. From germline, CDR1 is LNHDA and CDR2 SQIVND (reference sequence). The CDR3: CASSMLSGSSTDTQYF.

This chain uses TRBV20-1 with TRBJ2-1; TCRdb's D call of TRBD1 is untestable without DNA. The CDR3 contains 17 residues. Germline CDR1 DFQATT, CDR2 SNEGSKA (reference sequence). This chain's CDR3 is CSAREISAGAYYNEQFF.

V gene TRBV7-9 combines with J gene TRBJ2-3; TCRdb reports TRBD2, a call that lacks DNA to check it against. CDR3 size: 16 residues. Per germline, CDR1 SEHNR and CDR2 FQNEAQ (reference sequence). CDR3 residues: CASSLASGRNGDTQYF. Full variable domain (outside the CDR3, taken from reference TRBV7-9 and TRBJ2-3): DTGVSQNPRHKITKRGQNVTFRCDPISEHNRLYWYRQTLGQGPEFLTYFQNEAQLEKSRLLSDRFSAERPKGSFSTLEIQRTEQGDSAMYLCASSLASGRNGDTQYFGPGTRLTVL.

The V and J genes are TRBV9 and TRBJ1-1; there is no DNA to check the TCRdb D call of TRBD1. The length of the CDR3 is 12 residues. The V gene's germline CDR1 is SGDLS and CDR2 YYNGEE. This chain's CDR3 is CASSDRGDEAFF.

The chain employs TRBV5-6 and TRBJ2-5. Looked up from germline, CDR1 is SGHDT and CDR2 is YYEEEE. The CDR3 is 16 amino acids. CDR3 amino acids: CASSLAIVRGQETQYF. Full variable domain (outside the CDR3, taken from reference TRBV5-6 and TRBJ2-5): DAGVTQSPTHLIKTRGQQVTLRCSPKSGHDTVSWYQQALGQGPQFIFQYYEEEERQRGNFPDRFSGHQFPNYSSELNVNALLLGDSALYLCASSLAIVRGQETQYFGPGTRLLVL.

The V call is TRBV10-3, the J call TRBJ2-1. This CDR3 is 15 amino acids long. Germline V gene sequence: CDR1 ENHRY, CDR2 SYGVKD. The CDR3 region is CAISATESSYNEQFF.

The V call is TRBV12-3 or TRBV12-4, the J call TRBJ2-3; TCRdb indicates TRBD2, and absent DNA this call remains unverified. This CDR3 region has 16 residues. The CDR3 here is CASSLGSGGLWDTQYF.

J is TRBJ2-1 and V is TRBV5-1; checking the TCRdb D call of TRBD2 is not possible without DNA. CDR1 SGHRS and CDR2 YFSETQ come from the germline V gene. The CDR3 covers 14 residues. CDR3 amino acids: CASSFGAGKSEQFF.

The chain has TRBV3-1 and TRBJ1-1. Germline V gene lookup returns CDR1 LGHDT and CDR2 YNNKEL (reference sequence). The length of the CDR3 is 14 residues. The CDR3 region is CASSQDLGDTEAFF.

The genes are TRBV6-4 and TRBJ2-1; checking the TCRdb D call of TRBD2 is not possible without DNA. Germline V gene data show CDR1 as MRHNA and CDR2 as SNTAGT. The CDR3 length is 16 residues. The CDR3 protein is CASSPRTSGGAHEQFF.

This chain joins TRBV7-2 and TRBJ2-5. The V gene's germline CDR1 is SGHTA and CDR2 FQGNSA. The CDR3 covers 16 residues. The CDR3: CASSLGLTTNQETQYF.

The chain carries TRBV20-1 and TRBJ1-2. CDR1 and CDR2 from the germline V gene are DFQATT and SNEGSKA (reference sequence). This CDR3 spans 12 amino acids. The CDR3 here is CSASTESYGYTF.

The chain couples TRBV4-1 to TRBJ2-2; the TCRdb D gene call, TRBD2, has no DNA to confirm it. The length of the CDR3 is 16 residues. CDR1 and CDR2 (germline): MGHRA, YSYEKL. The CDR3: CASSQDPRVNTGELFF.

The chain links TRBV20-1 to TRBJ2-7; TCRdb reports TRBD1, a call that lacks DNA to check it against. The CDR3 runs to 14 residues. Germline V gene sequence: CDR1 DFQATT, CDR2 SNEGSKA (reference sequence). CDR3 sequence: CSARGGAQPYEQYF.

The rearrangement joins TRBV7-8 to TRBJ2-5; as DNA is missing, the TRBD1 call by TCRdb cannot be tested. The CDR3 contains 14 residues. Germline CDR1 SGHVS, CDR2 FQNEAQ. The CDR3 is CASSWSGREETQYF.

The chain employs TRBV5-1 and TRBJ1-4. Germline V gene sequence: CDR1 SGHRS, CDR2 YFSETQ. This CDR3 is built from 14 residues. The CDR3 sequence is CASSLYATNEKLFF.

This chain joins TRBV12-3 or TRBV12-4 and TRBJ2-1. The CDR3 spans 12 residues. Here the CDR3 reads CASSLPKGEQFF.

The rearrangement uses TRBV6-5 and TRBJ2-7. The CDR3 runs to 11 residues. Per germline, CDR1 MNHEY and CDR2 SVGAGI. CDR3 in amino acids: CASSYNGEQYF.

This chain connects TRBV5-1 to TRBJ2-5; no DNA is available, so the TRBD1 call from TCRdb remains unchecked. The CDR3 is 14 residues long. CDR1 and CDR2 from the germline V gene are SGHRS and YFSETQ. The CDR3 loop reads CASSPGTVGETQYF.